This is a list of T cell receptor beta chains from one sample in a study of cytomegalovirus exposure and HLA in healthy donors. The assay was immunoSEQ multiplex PCR, and TCRdb's table has in-frame clones only and misses some. The sample has some 200,000 clones, over 70% seen once. Specimen: PBMCs. The source is a man aged 50-59 years in good health and CMV-seronegative. The CDR3 runs from the conserved cysteine through the conserved F or W. D genes are given only for firm matches. A clone size is listed for some rows: how often the clone was seen (once, few, many), or a class if it is expanded.

D gene,clone size,J gene,V gene,CDR3 DNA,CDR3 protein
.,.,TRBJ2-7,TRBV5-6,TGTGCCAGCAGCCAACCCTCATCAGGGCCCTACGAGCAGTACTTC,CASSQPSSGPYEQYF
.,.,TRBJ1-2,TRBV7-9,TGTTCCAGCACCCTCGCAGGGGAATACTATGGCTACACCTTC,CSSTLAGEYYGYTF
.,few,TRBJ2-2,TRBV20-1,TGCAGTGGAGAGAACACCGGGGAGCTGTTTTTT,CSGENTGELFF
TRBD2,few,TRBJ2-3,TRBV4-1,TGCGCCAGCAGCCAATTGCTAGCGGCAGATACGCAGTATTTT,CASSQLLAADTQYF
TRBD1,.,TRBJ2-7,TRBV7-8,TGTGCCAGCAGCTTAGTTTCGGGACAGGGGAAGAGTAGCCACGAGCAGTACTTC,CASSLVSGQGKSSHEQYF
TRBD1,few,TRBJ2-7,TRBV7-2,TGTGCCAGCAGCTCGTCTGGACAGGGACCTAACAGGGAGCAGTACTTC,CASSSSGQGPNREQYF
TRBD2,once,TRBJ2-7,TRBV5-5,TGTGCCAGCAGCTGGGCGGGGGGGCCTGGCGAGCAGTACTTC,CASSWAGGPGEQYF
TRBD2,.,TRBJ2-7,TRBV5-6,TGTGCCAGCAGCTGGGAGGGAGGGAGCTCCTACGAGCAGTACTTC,CASSWEGGSSYEQYF
TRBD2,.,TRBJ2-5,TRBV10-3,TGTGCCATCAGTGAAGGTAGCGGGGGTCTCGAGGAGACCCAGTACTTC,CAISEGSGGLEETQYF
TRBD1,.,TRBJ2-3,TRBV5-1,TGCGCCAGCCGCGGACAGGGATACACAGATACGCAGTATTTT,CASRGQGYTDTQYF
TRBD2,.,TRBJ2-7,TRBV10-3,TGTGCCATCAATAGGGAGCGGGGGGATCACGAGCAGTACTTC,CAINRERGDHEQYF
TRBD1,once,TRBJ1-1,TRBV27,TGTGCCAGCAGCCCTTACTACAGGGGCCTAAACACTGAAGCTTTCTTT,CASSPYYRGLNTEAFF
.,.,TRBJ2-1,TRBV10-2,TGCGCCAGCAGTGAGTATAACAATGAGCAGTTCTTC,CASSEYNNEQFF
.,few,TRBJ2-7,TRBV11-2,TGTGCCAGCAGCTTAGATCGGGGCGGGGGCCTTGCCTACGAGCAGTACTTC,CASSLDRGGGLAYEQYF
.,.,TRBJ1-1,TRBV6-1,TGTGCCAGCAGAAGTCAGGGCGGTGATGAAGCTTTCTTT,CASRSQGGDEAFF
TRBD2,.,TRBJ2-3,TRBV7-7,TGTGCTAGCAGCTCGGGAGGAGCGGGGGGCTTCAAGGATACGCAGTATTTT,CASSSGGAGGFKDTQYF
.,.,TRBJ2-3,TRBV7-2,TGTGCCAGCAGCTTGTGGGGCTCCACAGATACGCAGTATTTT,CASSLWGSTDTQYF
.,.,TRBJ2-1,TRBV30,TGTGCCTGGAGTTCTGCAGGGCCGGCTGAGCAGTTCTTC,CAWSSAGPAEQFF
.,.,TRBJ1-3,TRBV10-3,TGTGCCGCCAGGGCAGGGGCCGGTGGAAACACCATATATTTT,CAARAGAGGNTIYF
.,.,TRBJ2-2,TRBV13,TGTGCCAGCAGCTCCAGGGTATACACCGGGGAGCTGTTTTTT,CASSSRVYTGELFF
TRBD1,once,TRBJ2-7,TRBV6-5,TGTGCCAGCCAACAGGGGGCCTCGTCCTACGAGCAGTACTTC,CASQQGASSYEQYF
TRBD1,.,TRBJ1-1,TRBV5-1,TGCGCCAGCAGCTTGGGACAGGGGGCGGATTGGACTGAAGCTTTCTTT,CASSLGQGADWTEAFF